This entry lists 14 T cell receptor beta chains sequenced from one sample in a study of CD8 T cells in ankylosing spondylitis. MiXCR, applied by TCRdb to the 5' RACE reads, yields one record per CDR3 protein. The sample holds roughly 40,000 distinct CDR3 sequences, approximately 17% seen once. Sequenced material: blood. The receptor source for this set is a male donor with ankylosing spondylitis or in good health (not recorded which).

The rearrangement uses TRBV20-1 and TRBJ1-4; perhaps TRBD1 as D (5 bases). Germline lookup yields CDR1 DFQATT and CDR2 SNEGSKA (reference sequence). Trimming stripped 7 bases from V and 7 bases from J, with 13 bases between. The CDR3 runs to 12 residues. The CDR3 sequence is CSVRGGGEKLFF. CDR3 bases: TGCAGTGTTAGGGGTGGAGGTGAAAAACTGTTTTTT.

This clonotype showed up just a few times. The gene calls are TRBV29-1 and TRBJ2-5; D is unresolved. The CDR3 covers 13 residues. CDR1 is SQVTM and CDR2 is ANQGSEA in the germline V gene. V lost 1 base to trimming and J lost 9 bases, with 15 bases between them. CDR3 DNA: TGCAGCGTTGAAGTGGGGTCTTTCGAGGCCCAGTACTTC. This translates into CSVEVGSFEAQYF.

This clonotype has only a few counts. The chain carries TRBV29-1 and TRBJ2-2; 7 bases align to TRBD2. This CDR3 region has 12 residues. Germline V gene lookup returns CDR1 SQVTM and CDR2 ANQGSEA. Trimming at V came to 3 bases and at J to 6 bases, leaving 1 base not matched to a gene. The CDR3 DNA is TGCAGCGTTGACCGGGGGGCCGGGGAGCTGTTTTTT. Amino acids: CSVDRGAGELFF.

The table lists this clonotype with many counts. The chain links TRBV27 to TRBJ2-3; D gene ambiguous. CDR1 is MNHEY and CDR2 is SMNVEV in the germline V gene (reference sequence). The CDR3 runs to 12 residues. The germline V and J ends were trimmed by 4 bases and 8 bases, with 10 bases remaining between them. Here the CDR3 reads CASSSISGTQYF. The CDR3 coding sequence is TGTGCCAGCAGTTCGATTTCTGGTACGCAGTATTTT.

This clonotype came up a few times. The chain employs TRBV5-1 and TRBJ2-7; D not certain. Germline V lookup: CDR1 SGHRS, CDR2 YFSETQ. The V end lost 2 bases, the J end lost 3 bases, and 9 bases lay between the germline ends. CDR3 length equals 13 residues. For the CDR3, the DNA is TGCGCCAGCAGCTTTTCCGCAAACTACGAGCAGTACTTC. Its translation is CASSFSANYEQYF.

This sequence joins TRBV30 and TRBJ1-5; D gene ambiguous. The CDR3 has 12 residues. CDR1 and CDR2 (germline): GTSNPN, SVGIG (reference sequence). V lost 3 bases, J lost 11 bases, and 14 bases lay in between. The chain's CDR3 is CAWSPKGGTQHF. In DNA, the CDR3 is TGTGCCTGGAGCCCCAAAGGAGGGACCCAGCATTTT.

This clonotype has only a few counts. The chain combines TRBV7-2 with TRBJ2-7, with TRBD2 as a possible D gene (6 bases). The CDR3 extends over 14 amino acids. Germline lookup yields CDR1 SGHTA and CDR2 FQGNSA. The V end lost 5 bases, the J end lost 2 bases, and 13 bases lay between the germline ends. CDR3 sequence (DNA): TGTGCCAGCAGCCCAAAGCGGGCGCCCTACGAGCAGTACTTC. The encoded protein is CASSPKRAPYEQYF.

This clonotype occurred a few times. The V and J genes are TRBV13 and TRBJ1-1; 10 bases line up with TRBD1. J was trimmed by 7 bases and V by 5 bases; bases with no gene match: 4. CDR1 and CDR2 from the germline V gene are PRHDT and FYEKMQ (reference sequence). The CDR3 length is 13 residues. CDR3 loop: CASSRDRGNEAFF. The CDR3 DNA follows: TGTGCCAGCAGCCGGGACAGGGGCAATGAAGCTTTCTTT. The full variable domain, its missing parts supplied by reference TRBV13 and TRBJ1-1, is AAGVIQSPRHLIKEKRETATLKCYPIPRHDTVYWYQQGPGQDPQFLISFYEKMQSDKGSIPDRFSAQQFSDYHSELNMSSLELGDSALYFCASSRDRGNEAFFGQGTRLTVV.

The chain is built from TRBV20-1 and TRBJ1-1; D perhaps matches TRBD1 (6 bases). The CDR3 is made up of 11 amino acids. V lost 3 bases to trimming and J lost 6 bases, with 8 bases between them. Looked up from germline, CDR1 is DFQATT and CDR2 is SNEGSKA (reference sequence). The CDR3 reads CSASRGPEAFF. The CDR3 DNA reads TGCAGTGCTAGCAGGGGCCCTGAAGCTTTCTTT.

The chain joins TRBV21-1 to TRBJ2-5. TRBV21-1 corresponds to a pseudogene. The CDR3 loop spans 14 amino acids. CDR3 loop: CASSKMRFRETQYF. The CDR3 bases are TGTGCCAGCAGCAAAATGAGGTTTCGAGAGACCCAGTACTTC.

The chain has TRBV20-1 and TRBJ2-1; 12 bases agree with TRBD2. CDR1 and CDR2 from the germline V gene are DFQATT and SNEGSKA (reference sequence). J was trimmed by 4 bases and V by 6 bases; bases with no gene match: 1. The CDR3 is made up of 13 amino acids. CDR3 protein: CSATSGGYNEQFF. The CDR3 region has the DNA TGCAGTGCGACTAGCGGGGGATACAATGAGCAGTTCTTC.

J is TRBJ2-1 and V is TRBV28, with TRBD2 identical over 8 bases. The germline gives CDR1 MDHEN, CDR2 SYDVKM. With 3 bases clipped from V and 3 bases from J, the junction kept 1 base outside the gene matches. This CDR3 has 14 amino acids. In DNA form, the CDR3 reads TGTGCCAGCAGTTTGGGGACTAGCTACAATGAGCAGTTCTTC. This sequence encodes CASSLGTSYNEQFF.

The V gene is TRBV5-1, the J gene TRBJ2-2; the D gene is possibly TRBD2 (6 bases). The V and J ends lost 4 bases and 6 bases respectively, with 16 bases between them. The CDR3 contains 15 residues. From germline, CDR1 is SGHRS and CDR2 YFSETQ. CDR3 residues: CASSRGLRLAGELFF. The CDR3 DNA sequence: TGCGCCAGCAGCCGGGGACTCCGCCTGGCCGGGGAGCTGTTTTTT.

The V gene is TRBV5-1, the J gene TRBJ2-3, with D possibly called TRBD1 or TRBD2 (5 bases each). CDR3 length: 12 amino acids. Trimming took 3 bases from V and 6 from J, leaving 8 bases between them. Germline lookup yields CDR1 SGHRS and CDR2 YFSETQ. CDR3 sequence: CASSSGPDTQYF. The CDR3 DNA reads as TGCGCCAGCAGCTCGGGACCCGATACGCAGTATTTT.